These T cell receptor beta chains were read from a single sample in a study of blood T cell repertoires in COVID-19. Clones were read by immunoSEQ multiplex PCR, and TCRdb kept only the in-frame ones, dropping some. The sample has approximately 140,000 clones; about 85% are singletons. Material for sequencing was peripheral blood. These TCRs come from a woman aged 60 to 75 with active or convalescent COVID-19. CDR3s include the opening cysteine and the closing phenylalanine or tryptophan. D genes are given only for firm matches. Clone sizes are given selectively: once, few, many, or a class where the clone is expanded.

abundance	d_gene	v_gene	j_gene	CDR3nt	CDR3aa
.	TRBD2	TRBV7-9	TRBJ2-7	TGTGCCAGCAGCTCGAAAGCGGGGGGTTTCTACGAGCAGTACTTC	CASSSKAGGFYEQYF
.	.	TRBV5-4	TRBJ2-3	TGTGCCAGCAGCTTGTCCAGGAGCACAGATACGCAGTATTTT	CASSLSRSTDTQYF
.	TRBD1	TRBV29-1	TRBJ2-7	TGCAGCGTTGTAACAGGGGGTGGGTCCGGGCAGTACTTC	CSVVTGGGSGQYF
.	.	TRBV6-1	TRBJ1-6	TGTGCCAGCAGTGAGGGGGCCTTGAGCGCCCTCCACTTT	CASSEGALSALHF
.	TRBD1	TRBV6-5	TRBJ1-2	TGTGCCAGCGGCCTACCCGGGACAGAAGACGGCTACACCTTC	CASGLPGTEDGYTF
.	TRBD2	TRBV11-2	TRBJ2-3	TGTGCCAGCAGCGGGGACAGGGTGCAACTAGCGGGAGGCACAGATACGCAGTATTTT	CASSGDRVQLAGGTDTQYF
.	.	TRBV3-1/TRBV3-2	TRBJ1-5	TGTGCCAGCAGCCAAGACCTGGGGGGGGGACAGCCCCAGCATTTT	CASSQDLGGGQPQHF
.	TRBD2	TRBV7-2	TRBJ2-1	TGTGCCAGCAGCTTAGCGGCAGGGAACAGACTAGCGGGTAAAGGCAATGAGCAGTTCTTC	CASSLAAGNRLAGKGNEQFF
.	TRBD1	TRBV10-1	TRBJ1-1	TGCGCCAGCAGTGACACGGGACAGGATGGAGAAGCTTTCTTT	CASSDTGQDGEAFF
.	.	TRBV9	TRBJ2-3	TGTGCCAGCAGCACGGCGGGGATAGGTACGCAGTATTTT	CASSTAGIGTQYF
.	.	TRBV9	TRBJ2-2	TGTGCCAGCACCACAAGTCAGGGCATATCCGGGGAGCTGTTTTTT	CASTTSQGISGELFF
.	.	TRBV7-9	TRBJ1-1	TGTGCCAGCAGCTTAGTTGAGCGAACTGAAGCTTTCTTT	CASSLVERTEAFF
.	TRBD1	TRBV30	TRBJ2-2	TGTGCCTGGAGTCCACAGGGGAATGTCGCCGGGGAGCTGTTTTTT	CAWSPQGNVAGELFF
.	.	TRBV5-4	TRBJ1-1	TGTGCCAGCAGCTTGGGGGGGACAACCGTTTATAACACTGAAGCTTTCTTT	CASSLGGTTVYNTEAFF
.	TRBD2	TRBV12-5	TRBJ2-1	TGTGCTAGTGGGTCGGGACTAGCGGCAGTCGGGCAGTTCTTC	CASGSGLAAVGQFF
once	.	TRBV7-8	TRBJ2-1	TGTGCCAGCAGCTTATATGGAGGAGGGGCCTACAATGAGCAGTTCTTC	CASSLYGGGAYNEQFF
once	TRBD1	TRBV5-1	TRBJ2-3	TGCGCCAGCAGCCCGCAGACAGGGGAAGATACGCAGTATTTT	CASSPQTGEDTQYF
.	.	TRBV29-1	TRBJ1-2	TGCAGCGTTGGGCCCCGACTCACTGATGGCTACACCTTC	CSVGPRLTDGYTF
.	.	TRBV3-1/TRBV3-2	TRBJ2-3	TGTGCCAGCAGCCAAGCAAAGACGACTAGTCATACGCAGTATTTT	CASSQAKTTSHTQYF
.	TRBD2	TRBV14	TRBJ2-1	TGTGCCAGCAGCCAAGATTGGGGAAGCGGGGGGTCCTACAATGAGCAGTTCTTC	CASSQDWGSGGSYNEQFF
.	TRBD1	TRBV29-1	TRBJ2-1	TGCAGCGGAGAACAGGGGAGCGATGAGCAGTTCTTC	CSGEQGSDEQFF
.	.	TRBV29-1	TRBJ1-1	TGCAGCGTTGAAATGACACAATACACTGAAGCTTTCTTT	CSVEMTQYTEAFF
.	TRBD1	TRBV19	TRBJ1-5	TGTGCCAGCGAAAATTCGGGACAGGGCAATCAGCCCCAGCATTTT	CASENSGQGNQPQHF
.	TRBD1	TRBV5-4	TRBJ1-1	TGTGCCAGCAGCTCCGGACAGGGGAGGACTGAAGCTTTCTTT	CASSSGQGRTEAFF
.	.	TRBV2	TRBJ1-2	TGTGCCAGCAGTGAACAGGAAAACTATGGCTACACCTTC	CASSEQENYGYTF